Sequencing of this T cell receptor beta chain was carried out in a study of cytomegalovirus exposure and HLA in healthy donors. Primers included in the PCR were 60 Vbeta and 13 Jbeta primers. Data came from immunoSEQ multiplex PCR; TCRdb stores just in-frame clones and leaves some out. The sample includes 90,000 to 120,000 clones, around 77% of them seen just once. Findings and caveats of the study: The study flagged around 150 TCR beta chains as cytomegalovirus-associated. Cytomegalovirus status was reportedly diagnosed by the classifier with high specificity and sensitivity. Most of the TCR beta V segments (in an earlier analysis) were productive either about 87% or about 30% of the time.

About this clone: Its matching antigen is unknown.

The germline V and J ends were trimmed by 3 bases and 6 bases, with 11 bases remaining between them. Per germline, CDR1 SGHTA and CDR2 FQGNSA. This CDR3 is 14 amino acids long. What was sequenced was PBMCs. This chain joins TRBV7-2 and TRBJ2-2; possibly TRBD2 for D (6 bases). This clonotype was obtained from a man aged 18 to 29 in good health and CMV-seronegative. The CDR3, as DNA: TGTGCCAGCAGCTTTGGTCGGGGGTCCGGGGAGCTGTTTTTT. Protein sequence: CASSFGRGSGELFF.